Below are 22 T cell receptor beta chains sequenced from a single sample in a study of blood T cell repertoires in COVID-19. Assay used: immunoSEQ multiplex PCR; TCRdb lists only in-frame clones, some missing. The sample holds about 68,000 clones, 85% seen once. What was sequenced was peripheral blood. These receptors were obtained from a man aged 50-60 years with acute or convalescent COVID-19.

The J gene is TRBJ2-7, the V gene TRBV19, with 9 bases matching TRBD2. The CDR3 runs 14 residues. The ends lost 5 bases at V and 6 bases at J; junction bases unmatched: 8. Germline V gives CDR1 LNHDA, CDR2 SQIVND (reference sequence). Here the CDR3 reads CASSHDLAGSEQYF. The CDR3, as DNA: TGTGCCAGTAGTCACGACCTAGCGGGGAGCGAGCAGTACTTC.

This chain links TRBV6-6 with TRBJ1-5; D might be TRBD1 (5 bases). This CDR3 is 13 amino acids long. Trimming removed 5 bases from V and 3 bases from J, with 8 bases in between. Germline values: CDR1 MNHNY, CDR2 SVGAGI (reference sequence). CDR3 sequence reads: CASSPGYNQPQHF. For the CDR3, the DNA is TGTGCCAGCAGTCCAGGGTACAATCAGCCCCAGCATTTT.

In nucleotides, the CDR3 is TGCGCCAGCAGCCAAGCCGGGACTAGCAACACCGGGGAGCTGTTTTTT. It yields the protein CASSQAGTSNTGELFF. This chain joins TRBV4-1 and TRBJ2-2; 9 bases agree with TRBD2. This CDR3 comprises 16 residues. The germline V gene has CDR1 MGHRA and CDR2 YSYEKL. V lost 1 base to trimming and J lost 2 bases; unmatched junction nucleotides: 2.

This clone is a singleton in its sample. CDR3 nucleotides: TGCGCCAGCAGCAAAGGGGGCACTGGGGCCAACGTCCTGACTTTC. Residues: CASSKGGTGANVLTF. This rearrangement joins TRBV5-1 to TRBJ2-6; TRBD1 aligns across 7 bases. This CDR3 has 15 residues. Germline-derived CDR1 and CDR2 are SGHRS and YFSETQ. V shed 4 bases and J 2 bases; nucleotides not matched to a gene: 3.

The V call is TRBV10-1, the J call TRBJ2-5, with D perhaps matching TRBD2 (5 bases). The CDR3 is 13 residues long. Germline V lookup: CDR1 WNHNN, CDR2 SYGVQD (reference sequence). The V end lost 6 bases, the J end lost 5 bases, and 13 bases lay between the germline ends. CDR3 bases: TGCGCCAGCAGCGCGAGCGAGCGGGAGACCCAGTACTTC. Protein product: CASSASERETQYF.

In this sample, this clone turned up once. The chain uses TRBV7-9 and TRBJ1-1, with D maybe TRBD1 (5 bases). Germline V gene sequence: CDR1 SEHNR, CDR2 FQNEAQ (reference sequence). Trimming removed 5 bases from V and 5 bases from J, with 9 bases in between. This CDR3 is built from 12 residues. CDR3 residues: CASSNGGTEAFF. The CDR3, as DNA: TGTGCCAGCAGCAACGGGGGGACTGAAGCTTTCTTT.

This clone was observed a few times. The chain couples TRBV5-5 to TRBJ1-2; D not certain. The CDR3 spans 15 residues. Germline lookup yields CDR1 SGHKS and CDR2 YYEKEE (reference sequence). V was cut by 0 bases and J by 3 bases, with 12 bases left in between. The CDR3 sequence is CASSLAEVTYYGYTF. The CDR3 coding sequence is TGTGCCAGCAGCTTGGCCGAGGTTACTTACTATGGCTACACCTTC.

The chain joins TRBV27 to TRBJ2-3; TRBD2 matches 9 bases. Germline CDR1 is MNHEY and CDR2 is SMNVEV (reference sequence). The CDR3 runs 16 residues. Unmatched junction bases numbered 7, after V lost 4 bases and J lost 2 bases. The CDR3 bases are TGTGCCAGCAGTTCCCTGCTAGCGGGGCTCACAGATACGCAGTATTTT. This translates into CASSSLLAGLTDTQYF.

The V gene is TRBV24-1, the J gene TRBJ2-7, with D possibly matching TRBD1 (5 bases). Germline lookup yields CDR1 KGHDR and CDR2 SFDVKD. V lost 0 bases to trimming and J lost 13 bases, with 12 bases between them. The CDR3 is 12 residues long. The CDR3 loop reads CATSDLQGREYF. The CDR3, as DNA: TGTGCCACCAGTGATTTGCAGGGCAGGGAATACTTC.

V usage is TRBV4-1 and J usage is TRBJ1-2, with 9 bases aligning to TRBD1. This CDR3 region has 16 residues. J gave up 4 bases and V 1 base, and 7 bases lay outside the gene matches. Germline V gives CDR1 MGHRA, CDR2 YSYEKL. In DNA form, the CDR3 reads TGCGCCAGCAGCCAAGTGGCGGGACAGGGACGCTATGGCTACACCTTC. Protein product: CASSQVAGQGRYGYTF.

The V and J genes are TRBV18 and TRBJ2-5, with D possibly being TRBD2 (5 bases). This CDR3 region has 15 residues. Germline V gene data show CDR1 as KGHSH and CDR2 as LQKENI. Trimming removed 6 bases from V and 2 bases from J, with 16 bases in between. CDR3 sequence (DNA): TGTGCCAGCTCCCTTCTTCTCGGGATTCAAGAGACCCAGTACTTC. It is translated as CASSLLLGIQETQYF. Based on the CDR3 plus reference TRBV18 and TRBJ2-5, the full variable domain is NAGVMQNPRHLVRRRGQEARLRCSPMKGHSHVYWYRQLPEEGLKFMVYLQKENIIDESGMPKERFSAEFPKEGPSILRIQQVVRGDSAAYFCASSLLLGIQETQYFGPGTRLLVL.

This rearrangement joins TRBV24-1 to TRBJ2-5; 7 bases map to TRBD2. This CDR3 has 15 residues. From germline, CDR1 is KGHDR and CDR2 SFDVKD. Losses at the gene ends were 5 bases for V and 5 bases for J; bases not matched to a gene: 10. The CDR3 region is CATSAGSGAKETQYF. CDR3 coding DNA: TGTGCCACCAGTGCAGGAAGCGGGGCGAAGGAGACCCAGTACTTC.

The V gene is TRBV10-2, the J gene TRBJ1-1, with 11 bases fitting TRBD1. Trimming took 8 bases from V and 5 from J; bases not matched to a gene: 7. The CDR3 loop spans 14 amino acids. Germline V lookup: CDR1 WSHSY, CDR2 SAAADI. CDR3 bases: TGCGCCAGCGGACGGACAGGGGGCTATACTGAAGCTTTCTTT. As protein: CASGRTGGYTEAFF.

V and J are TRBV29-1 and TRBJ1-2, with D possibly TRBD1 on 6 matching bases. CDR1 is SQVTM and CDR2 is ANQGSEA in the germline V gene. CDR3 length: 11 residues. The ends were cut back, 3 bases at V and 4 bases at J, with 6 bases in the middle. CDR3 DNA: TGCAGCGTTGACAGGGGCTATGGCTACACCTTC. Protein: CSVDRGYGYTF. Using reference TRBV29-1 and TRBJ1-2 for the parts outside the CDR3, the full variable domain is SAVISQKPSRDICQRGTSLTIQCQVDSQVTMMFWYRQQPGQSLTLIATANQGSEATYESGFVIDKFPISRPNLTFSTLTVSNMSPEDSSIYLCSVDRGYGYTFGSGTRLTVV.

V is TRBV7-8 and J is TRBJ2-3, with TRBD2 matching over 7 bases. The CDR3 loop spans 17 amino acids. V gave up 6 bases and J gave up 2 bases; unmatched junction bases: 14. Germline CDR1 reads SGHVS; CDR2 reads FQNEAQ. The CDR3 loop is CASSSQWGGYSTDTQYF. For the CDR3, the DNA is TGTGCCAGCAGTTCCCAGTGGGGGGGGTACTCCACAGATACGCAGTATTTT.

There are a few counts of this clone. The V call is TRBV5-6, the J call TRBJ2-7; possible D gene TRBD2, 6 bases. This CDR3 is built from 14 residues. V lost 0 bases and J lost 5, with 12 bases in between. Germline lookup yields CDR1 SGHDT and CDR2 YYEEEE. CDR3 DNA sequence: TGTGCCAGCAGCTTGGCGGGGGAGGTTAACGAGCAGTACGTC. It codes for CASSLAGEVNEQYV.

This rearrangement joins TRBV11-2 to TRBJ2-3; the match to TRBD2 covers 10 bases. CDR3 size: 16 residues. Germline V gene lookup returns CDR1 SGHAT and CDR2 FQNNGV. With V trimmed by 5 bases and J by 5 bases, 10 bases remained unmatched. CDR3 sequence reads: CASSHKRGGGRDTQYF. Written as DNA, the CDR3 is TGTGCCAGCAGCCACAAGCGGGGGGGCGGGAGAGATACGCAGTATTTT.

This clone was picked up a small number of times. The rearrangement joins TRBV29-1 to TRBJ1-1, with D perhaps TRBD1 (6 bases). Germline V gene lookup returns CDR1 SQVTM and CDR2 ANQGSEA. With 7 bases removed from V and 5 bases from J, the gap between germline ends came to 14 bases. This CDR3 is built from 12 residues. DNA of the CDR3: TGCAGCGCCGAGCGACAGGAGACTGAAGCTTTCTTT. Translating it yields CSAERQETEAFF.

In its sample, this clone was seen once. The J gene is TRBJ2-5, the V gene TRBV19, with 7 positions matching TRBD2. J gave up 4 bases and V 1 base, and 9 bases lay outside the gene matches. Germline lookup yields CDR1 LNHDA and CDR2 SQIVND (reference sequence). The CDR3 has 16 residues. The CDR3 DNA follows: TGTGCCAGTAGTATAGGCGGCGGGGGAGTAAGAGAGACCCAGTACTTC. Residues: CASSIGGGGVRETQYF.

The CDR3 sequence is CASSRLPQGDTQYF. CDR3 DNA sequence: TGTGCCAGCTCACGACTCCCACAGGGAGATACGCAGTATTTT. The V and J genes are TRBV18 and TRBJ2-3; D is perhaps TRBD1 (6 bases). V lost 4 bases to trimming and J lost 5 bases, with 13 bases between them. Germline CDR1 and CDR2: KGHSH and LQKENI. CDR3 size: 14 residues.

The chain has TRBV28 and TRBJ1-3; no clear D gene. CDR1 and CDR2 (germline): MDHEN, SYDVKM. V lost 1 base and J 4 bases, leaving 8 bases between the germline ends. CDR3 length: 14 residues. The chain's CDR3 is CASSLSGSGNTIYF. In nucleotides, the CDR3 is TGTGCCAGCAGTTTATCGGGGTCCGGAAACACCATATATTTT. The variable domain in full, completed from reference TRBV28 and TRBJ1-3, reads DVKVTQSSRYLVKRTGEKVFLECVQDMDHENMFWYRQDPGLGLRLIYFSYDVKMKEKGDIPEGYSVSREKKERFSLILESASTNQTSMYLCASSLSGSGNTIYFGEGSWLTVV.

A single count supports this clone. The chain links TRBV2 to TRBJ2-2, with unresolved D. The ends were cut back, 6 bases at V and 4 bases at J, with 6 bases in the middle. CDR1 SNHLY and CDR2 FYNNEI come from the germline V gene. This CDR3 region has 12 residues. The CDR3 loop reads CASSPGTGELFF. The CDR3 bases are TGTGCCAGCAGCCCCGGCACCGGGGAGCTGTTTTTT. The variable domain in full, completed from reference TRBV2 and TRBJ2-2, reads EPEVTQTPSHQVTQMGQEVILRCVPISNHLYFYWYRQILGQKVEFLVSFYNNEISEKSEIFDDQFSVERPDGSNFTLKIRSTKLEDSAMYFCASSPGTGELFFGEGSRLTVL.